The 21 T cell receptor beta chains reported below all come from one sample, sequenced in a study of blood T cell repertoires in COVID-19. The assay was immunoSEQ multiplex PCR, and TCRdb's table has in-frame clones only and misses some. The sample has 180,000 or so clones, around 85% seen once. The sequenced sample consisted of peripheral blood. These receptors all stem from a man aged 55-75 years with acute or convalescent COVID-19.

The rearrangement links TRBV12-3 or TRBV12-4 to TRBJ1-3; D is undetermined. CDR3 size: 11 residues. V was trimmed by 4 bases and J by 4 bases, leaving 2 bases between them. CDR3 protein: CASSSGNTIYF. The CDR3 DNA sequence: TGTGCCAGCAGTTCGGGAAACACCATATATTTT.

The V call is TRBV28, the J call TRBJ2-7, with 12 bases aligning to TRBD1. The CDR3 runs 14 residues. Germline trimming cut 10 bases from V and 7 bases from J; bases unmatched to any gene: 11. Germline CDR1 reads MDHEN; CDR2 reads SYDVKM. The CDR3 loop reads CATKRGQGAWEQYF. The CDR3 bases are TGTGCCACCAAAAGGGGACAGGGGGCGTGGGAGCAGTACTTC.

The chain carries TRBV27 and TRBJ1-1, with 8 bases aligning to TRBD1. Germline V gene lookup returns CDR1 MNHEY and CDR2 SMNVEV (reference sequence). The CDR3 has 17 amino acids. Trimming at V came to 4 bases and at J to 1 base, leaving 11 bases not matched to a gene. The CDR3 loop is CASSSEAGGSWNTEAFF. The DNA of the CDR3 is TGTGCCAGCAGTTCGGAGGCAGGGGGCAGCTGGAACACTGAAGCTTTCTTT.

The J gene is TRBJ2-5, the V gene TRBV2; 7 nucleotides align to TRBD1. The CDR3 runs 17 residues. With 6 bases clipped from V and 0 bases from J, the junction kept 13 bases outside the gene matches. Germline-derived CDR1 and CDR2 are SNHLY and FYNNEI. CDR3 bases: TGTGCCAGCAGCCGGGACAGCGAAGTTTGGTACCAAGAGACCCAGTACTTC. It specifies CASSRDSEVWYQETQYF. The variable domain in full, completed from reference TRBV2 and TRBJ2-5, reads EPEVTQTPSHQVTQMGQEVILRCVPISNHLYFYWYRQILGQKVEFLVSFYNNEISEKSEIFDDQFSVERPDGSNFTLKIRSTKLEDSAMYFCASSRDSEVWYQETQYFGPGTRLLVL.

J is TRBJ2-7 and V is TRBV3-1 (or the pseudogene TRBV3-2); 7 bases match TRBD2. Losses at the gene ends were 4 bases for V and 6 bases for J; bases not matched to a gene: 9. The germline CDR1 and CDR2 sequences are LGHDT and YNNKEL (reference sequence). This CDR3 comprises 14 residues. CDR3 in amino acids: CASSPSEGGREQYF. As DNA, the CDR3 is TGTGCCAGCAGCCCGAGTGAGGGAGGGCGCGAGCAGTACTTC.

The chain combines TRBV16 with TRBJ1-2; TRBD1 might be the D (6 bases). The V and J ends lost 2 bases and 4 bases respectively, with 11 bases between them. This CDR3 contains 14 residues. Germline CDR1 is KGHSY and CDR2 is FQNENV. This CDR3 is CASSQDRRAYGYTF. In DNA, the CDR3 is TGTGCCAGCAGCCAAGACAGGCGGGCCTATGGCTACACCTTC.

The CDR3 is CATRGLAGAEQFF. As DNA, the CDR3 is TGTGCCACTAGAGGACTAGCGGGGGCGGAGCAGTTCTTC. J is TRBJ2-1 and V is TRBV24-1, with 13 nucleotides matching TRBD2. The CDR3 is made up of 13 amino acids. With V trimmed by 10 bases and J by 10 bases, 6 bases remained unmatched. Per germline, CDR1 KGHDR and CDR2 SFDVKD.

The table lists this clone with a few counts. The chain carries TRBV6-5 and TRBJ2-5; TRBD2 aligns across 7 bases. The CDR3 is 15 residues long. The V segment lost 6 bases and the J segment 2 bases; nucleotides outside the gene matches: 9. From germline, CDR1 is MNHEY and CDR2 SVGAGI. CDR3 in DNA: TGTGCCAGCAGCGTTTTTCGGCGGGGGCAAGAGACCCAGTACTTC. Its translation is CASSVFRRGQETQYF.

CDR3 region: CSAAGTGGAGANVLTF. The CDR3 nucleotides read TGCAGCGCCGCCGGGACAGGGGGCGCTGGGGCCAACGTCCTGACTTTC. The chain couples TRBV29-1 to TRBJ2-6; 12 bases line up with TRBD1. The V gene end was trimmed by 7 bases and the J gene end by 2 bases; junction bases not matched to a gene: 6. CDR3 length: 16 amino acids. The germline V gene encodes CDR1 SQVTM and CDR2 ANQGSEA.

To note about this clone: This specimen includes other DNA sequences encoding the same CDR3. The chain couples TRBV6-5 to TRBJ2-7; 9 positions agree with TRBD1. The CDR3 length is 14 residues. In germline, CDR1 is MNHEY, CDR2 SVGAGI. Trimming at V came to 6 bases and at J to 9 bases, leaving 12 bases not matched to a gene. The CDR3, as DNA: TGTGCCAGCAGCCCCGGGACAGGGCGCGGGGTGCAGTACTTC. Its translation: CASSPGTGRGVQYF.

The genes are TRBV3-1 (or the pseudogene TRBV3-2) and TRBJ1-5, with D unresolved. The length of the CDR3 is 15 residues. Deletions cut 1 base from V and 0 bases from J, with 7 bases between. Looked up from germline, CDR1 is LGHDT and CDR2 is YNNKEL (reference sequence). The CDR3, as DNA: TGTGCCAGCAGCCAAGCCGGGAATAGCAATCAGCCCCAGCATTTT. It is translated as CASSQAGNSNQPQHF.

The chain joins TRBV7-2 to TRBJ1-6; D may be TRBD1 (5 bases). The CDR3 has 14 amino acids. Germline V gives CDR1 SGHTA, CDR2 FQGNSA. V lost 1 base to trimming and J lost 4 bases, with 5 bases between them. The CDR3 loop is CASSLEGYNSPLHF. In nucleotides, the CDR3 is TGTGCCAGCAGCTTAGAGGGGTATAATTCACCCCTCCACTTT.

This clone was detected only a few times. The genes are TRBV29-1 and TRBJ2-1, with TRBD2 matching 7 bases. The CDR3 sequence is 16 residues long. Looked up from germline, CDR1 is SQVTM and CDR2 is ANQGSEA. With 3 bases clipped from V and 5 bases from J, the junction kept 13 bases outside the gene matches. CDR3 protein: CSVDQIGGRNNNEQFF. The CDR3 coding sequence is TGCAGCGTTGATCAAATCGGCGGGAGAAATAACAATGAGCAGTTCTTC.

The count of this clone is one. The chain employs TRBV3-1 (or the pseudogene TRBV3-2) and TRBJ1-6, with D perhaps matching TRBD1 (5 bases). The CDR3 contains 14 residues. With 6 bases removed from V and 7 bases from J, the gap between germline ends came to 13 bases. Germline CDR1 and CDR2: LGHDT and YNNKEL (reference sequence). In nucleotides, the CDR3 is TGTGCCAGCAGGTACGACAGAGGAAATTCACCCCTCCACTTT. It yields the protein CASRYDRGNSPLHF.

CDR3 sequence reads: CASSLGRQGGGTEAFF. CDR3 nucleotide sequence: TGTGCCAGCAGCTTAGGCCGACAGGGGGGTGGCACTGAAGCTTTCTTT. This sequence joins TRBV13 and TRBJ1-1, with TRBD1 matching over 9 bases. In germline, CDR1 is PRHDT, CDR2 FYEKMQ (reference sequence). The CDR3 has 16 amino acids. Trimming at V came to 0 bases and at J to 4 bases, leaving 6 bases not matched to a gene.

This clone was seen a handful of times. The rearrangement joins TRBV6-5 to TRBJ2-1; D remains unclear. From germline, CDR1 is MNHEY and CDR2 SVGAGI. Trimming removed 2 bases from V and 6 bases from J, with 8 bases in between. CDR3 length: 13 residues. CDR3 sequence: CASSYVRGNEQFF. The CDR3 nucleotides read TGTGCCAGCAGTTACGTTAGAGGCAATGAGCAGTTCTTC.

This rearrangement joins TRBV7-8 to TRBJ1-5; 11 positions match TRBD1. This CDR3 is 16 amino acids long. Trimming cost V 2 bases and J 4 bases; bases outside gene matches: 4. The germline V gene encodes CDR1 SGHVS and CDR2 FQNEAQ. CDR3 sequence reads: CASSLNRDRGNQPQHF. CDR3 coding DNA: TGTGCCAGCAGCTTAAACCGGGACAGGGGGAATCAGCCCCAGCATTTT.

This clone has a handful of counts. The chain joins TRBV5-8 to TRBJ1-5; maybe TRBD1 (6 bases). The CDR3 is 16 amino acids. The germline CDR1 and CDR2 sequences are SGHTS and YDEGEE. Trimming pared 4 bases from V and 9 bases from J, leaving 23 bases between. As DNA, the CDR3 is TGTGCCAGCAGCCAGGGGAATCTAGTGGGGGAAGGGCCCCAGCATTTT. This encodes CASSQGNLVGEGPQHF.

This clone was seen once. V is TRBV11-1 and J is TRBJ2-1; possibly TRBD1 for D (5 bases). The V and J ends lost 1 base and 6 bases respectively, with 7 bases between them. CDR1 and CDR2 from the germline V gene are SGHAT and FQDESV (reference sequence). The CDR3 spans 13 residues. The CDR3 bases are TGTGCCAGCAGCTTAGACAGGTTCAATGAGCAGTTCTTC. It translates to CASSLDRFNEQFF. The variable domain in full, with the rest retrieved from reference TRBV11-1 and TRBJ2-1, is EAEVAQSPRYKITEKSQAVAFWCDPISGHATLYWYRQILGQGPELLVQFQDESVVDDSQLPKDRFSAERLKGVDSTLKIQPAELGDSAMYLCASSLDRFNEQFFGPGTRLTVL.

The rearrangement links TRBV30 to TRBJ2-5; weak D call: TRBD2 (6 bases). Trimming cost V 3 bases and J 1 base, with 9 bases left between them. CDR3 length: 13 residues. Germline CDR1 is GTSNPN and CDR2 is SVGIG (reference sequence). CDR3 residues: CAWRRGSQETQYF. The CDR3 DNA follows: TGTGCCTGGAGGCGGGGCAGCCAAGAGACCCAGTACTTC.

J is TRBJ2-3 and V is TRBV5-1; TRBD2 might be the D (5 bases). Trimming took off 7 bases at V and 1 base at J, with 10 bases between the two ends. Germline V CDR1 and CDR2: SGHRS, YFSETQ. This CDR3 is built from 13 residues. CDR3 nucleotides: TGCGCCAGCGGCGGACTTGGCACAGATACGCAGTATTTT. Translating gives CASGGLGTDTQYF. The full variable domain, completed using reference TRBV5-1 and TRBJ2-3, is KAGVTQTPRYLIKTRGQQVTLSCSPISGHRSVSWYQQTPGQGLQFLFEYFSETQRNKGNFPGRFSGRQFSNSRSEMNVSTLELGDSALYLCASGGLGTDTQYFGPGTRLTVL.